This paragraph reports one T cell receptor (beta chain). Its antigen is undetermined. The sample comes from a study of post-analysis software for immune sequencing data. On the study more broadly: Patients had relapsing-remitting, secondary progressive or progressive-relapsing multiple sclerosis; some lacked subtype. The study's findings and limits: Patients had higher frequencies than controls of about 5 TRBV segments, including TRBV5-6, TRBV5-1 and TRBV20-1.

Unique molecular identifiers tagged the TCR beta cDNA libraries. One entry per CDR3 protein, called by TCRdb with MiXCR from the PCR reads. Of about 500,000 distinct CDR3 sequences in the sample, roughly 45% were seen once. There are 16 residues in the CDR3. The V segment lost 6 bases and the J segment 3 bases; nucleotides outside the gene matches: 6. Per the germline V gene, CDR1 is MDHEN and CDR2 is SYDVKM. The chain combines TRBV28 with TRBJ2-1, with 12 bases identical to TRBD2. This clonotype was obtained from a girl aged 5-17 years with multiple sclerosis. Sequencing used blood. The CDR3 DNA is TGTGCCAGCAGCACTTGGACTAGCGGGGACTACAATGAGCAGTTCTTC. It translates to CASSTWTSGDYNEQFF.